This section outlines one TCR beta chain sequence together with its context. The data originate from a study of blood T cell repertoires in COVID-19. Profiling relied on immunoSEQ multiplex PCR, and the TCRdb table lists in-frame clones only, not all of them. The sample yields around 190,000 clones, around 81% seen once. This TCR derives from a woman aged 40 to 49 with COVID-19, enrolled during active disease. The material sequenced was peripheral blood.

The CDR3 DNA sequence: TGTGCCAGCAGCTATGGCGGGGGGCACACCGGGGAGCTGTTTTTT. Translation gives CASSYGGGHTGELFF. The chain uses TRBV7-9 and TRBJ2-2; TRBD2 agrees at 8 bases. Looked up from germline, CDR1 is SEHNR and CDR2 is FQNEAQ (reference sequence). The CDR3 covers 15 residues. V lost 4 bases and J lost 3; bases outside the gene matches: 4.